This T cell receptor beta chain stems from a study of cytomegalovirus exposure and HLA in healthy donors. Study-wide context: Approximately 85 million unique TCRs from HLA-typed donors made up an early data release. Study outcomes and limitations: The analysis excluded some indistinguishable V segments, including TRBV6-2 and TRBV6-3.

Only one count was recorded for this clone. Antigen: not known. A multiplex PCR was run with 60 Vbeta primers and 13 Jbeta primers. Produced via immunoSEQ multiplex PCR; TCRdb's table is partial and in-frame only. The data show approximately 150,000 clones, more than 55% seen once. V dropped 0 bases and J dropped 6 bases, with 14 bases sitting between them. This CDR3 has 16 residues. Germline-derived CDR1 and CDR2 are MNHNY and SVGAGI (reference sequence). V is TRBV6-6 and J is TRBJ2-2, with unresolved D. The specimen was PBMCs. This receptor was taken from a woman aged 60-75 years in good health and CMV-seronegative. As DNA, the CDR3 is TGTGCCAGCAGTTACTCGGTACCGGGTTCTTCCGGGGAGCTGTTTTTT. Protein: CASSYSVPGSSGELFF.